Below are 3 T cell receptor beta chains sequenced from a single sample in a study of blood T cell repertoires in COVID-19. Clones were read by immunoSEQ multiplex PCR, and TCRdb kept only the in-frame ones, dropping some. The data contain some 63,000 clones, 79% of them singletons. The sample was peripheral blood. These receptors all stem from a human donor in a cohort sampled during active COVID-19.

This chain links TRBV30 with TRBJ2-2, with TRBD1 matching 7 bases. Trimming at V came to 2 bases and at J to 3 bases, leaving 21 bases not matched to a gene. The V gene's germline CDR1 is GTSNPN and CDR2 SVGIG (reference sequence). The CDR3 contains 20 residues. CDR3 nucleotide sequence: TGTGCCTGGAGTCGTCGTAGGAGCTGGGTTGACAGGGATTACACCGGGGAGCTGTTTTTT. Translating it yields CAWSRRRSWVDRDYTGELFF.

The CDR3 sequence: CASSPSGQGIYEQYF. CDR3 in DNA: TGTGCCAGCAGCCCGTCAGGACAGGGGATCTACGAGCAGTACTTC. V usage is TRBV5-4 and J usage is TRBJ2-7; 9 nucleotides agree with TRBD1. Losses at the gene ends were 4 bases for V and 3 bases for J; bases not matched to a gene: 8. Germline V CDR1 and CDR2: SGHNT, YYREEE (reference sequence). This CDR3 contains 15 residues.

This clone came up once. V is TRBV7-3 and J is TRBJ2-5; D gene ambiguous. CDR3 length equals 12 residues. Germline CDR1 SGHTA, CDR2 FQGTGA. The ends were cut back, 5 bases at V and 7 bases at J, with 11 bases in the middle. CDR3 region: CASSRDGWTQYF. The CDR3 DNA sequence: TGTGCCAGCAGCAGAGACGGGTGGACCCAGTACTTC.